This note documents a single TCR beta chain sequence. This entry comes from a study of blood T cell repertoires in COVID-19. Original analysis: Counts of nucleated cells, estimated from reference gene primer amplification, were obtained. Profiling relied on immunoSEQ multiplex PCR, and the TCRdb table lists in-frame clones only, not all of them. Clonal size and the V and J genes are those of that table, whereas D and trimming came from the DNA. Counted here are 60,000 or so clones, 65% to 80% occurring once; the ten biggest clones make up 15% to 20%. In Seattle, patients joined the study during active infection and were tracked longitudinally. Sequences were obtained from peripheral blood. The sequence derives from a man aged 25-45 years with COVID-19, enrolled during active disease.

CDR3: CASSKIPGASGSLEQFF. CDR3 nucleotides: TGTGCCAGCAGCAAAATTCCGGGAGCTAGCGGGAGTTTGGAGCAGTTCTTC. V usage is TRBV21-1 and J usage is TRBJ2-1; the table assigns TRBD2, which was not confirmed against the DNA. TRBV21-1 is a listed pseudogene. CDR3 length: 17 residues.